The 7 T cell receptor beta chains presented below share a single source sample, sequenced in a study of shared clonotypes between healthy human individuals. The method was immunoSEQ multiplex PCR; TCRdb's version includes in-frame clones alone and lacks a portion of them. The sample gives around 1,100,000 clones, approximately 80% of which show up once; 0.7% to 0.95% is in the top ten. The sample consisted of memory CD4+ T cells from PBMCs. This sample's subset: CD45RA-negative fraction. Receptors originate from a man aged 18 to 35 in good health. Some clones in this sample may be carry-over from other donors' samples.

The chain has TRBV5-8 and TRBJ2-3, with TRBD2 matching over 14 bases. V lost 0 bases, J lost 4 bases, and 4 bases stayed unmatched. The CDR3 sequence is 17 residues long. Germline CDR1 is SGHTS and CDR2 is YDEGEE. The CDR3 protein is CASSLGGTSGSADTQYF. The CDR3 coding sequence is TGTGCCAGCAGCTTGGGAGGGACTAGCGGGAGCGCAGATACGCAGTATTTT.

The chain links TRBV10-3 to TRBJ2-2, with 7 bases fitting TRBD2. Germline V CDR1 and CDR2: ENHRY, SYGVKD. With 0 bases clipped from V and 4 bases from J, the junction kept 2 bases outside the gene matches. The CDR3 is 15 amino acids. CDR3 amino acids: CAISESSGGTGELFF. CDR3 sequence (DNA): TGTGCCATCAGTGAGTCGTCGGGAGGCACCGGGGAGCTGTTTTTT.

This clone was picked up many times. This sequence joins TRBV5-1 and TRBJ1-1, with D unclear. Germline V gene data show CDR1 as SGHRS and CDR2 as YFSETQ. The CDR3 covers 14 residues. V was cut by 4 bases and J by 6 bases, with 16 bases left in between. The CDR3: CASSENKGIAEAFF. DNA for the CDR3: TGCGCCAGCAGCGAAAACAAAGGCATTGCTGAAGCTTTCTTT.

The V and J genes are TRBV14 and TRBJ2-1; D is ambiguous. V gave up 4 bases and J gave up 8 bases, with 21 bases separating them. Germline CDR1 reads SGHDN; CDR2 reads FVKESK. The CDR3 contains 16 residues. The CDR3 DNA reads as TGTGCCAGCAGCCTCAGCCGGACCCAATCAGGAGATGAGCAGTTCTTC. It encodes CASSLSRTQSGDEQFF.

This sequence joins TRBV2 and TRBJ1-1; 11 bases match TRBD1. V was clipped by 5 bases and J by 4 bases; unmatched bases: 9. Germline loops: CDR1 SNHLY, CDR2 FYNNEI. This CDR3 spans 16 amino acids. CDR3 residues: CASSWTGGASGTEAFF. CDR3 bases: TGTGCCAGCAGTTGGACAGGGGGCGCGTCGGGCACTGAAGCTTTCTTT.

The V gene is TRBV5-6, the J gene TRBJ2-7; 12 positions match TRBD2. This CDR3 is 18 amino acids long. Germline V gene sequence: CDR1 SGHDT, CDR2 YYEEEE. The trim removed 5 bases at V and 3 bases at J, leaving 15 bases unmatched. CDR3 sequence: CASSRFSGATSGGYEQYF. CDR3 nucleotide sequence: TGTGCCAGCAGTCGATTTAGCGGCGCGACTAGCGGGGGCTACGAGCAGTACTTC.

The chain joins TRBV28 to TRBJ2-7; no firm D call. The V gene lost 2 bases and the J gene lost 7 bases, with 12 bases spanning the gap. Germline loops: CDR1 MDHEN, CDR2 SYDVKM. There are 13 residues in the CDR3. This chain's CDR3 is CASSLPPTVEQYF. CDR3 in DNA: TGTGCCAGCAGTTTACCCCCGACCGTGGAGCAGTACTTC.